In this sample, the clone carrying this TCR beta chain turned up once. The target antigen is unknown. Blood donors served as healthy controls; their median age was roughly 61 years (range roughly 21-75), and 55% were female. This sample stems from a study of somatic mutations in cytotoxic T cells in rheumatoid arthritis. Findings and limits, study-wide: The study found no significant difference in CD8+ T-cell clonality between rheumatoid arthritis patients and age-matched healthy controls.

Assay used: immunoSEQ multiplex PCR; TCRdb lists only in-frame clones, some missing. The repertoire holds about 6,400 clones, with around 74% as singletons. Trimming took 7 bases from V and 6 from J; bases not matched to a gene: 5. The germline gives CDR1 SGHNT, CDR2 YENEEA. The CDR3 runs to 14 residues. Sequencing input: CD8+ T cells sorted from blood. The rearrangement links TRBV11-3 to TRBJ1-6; 8 nucleotides match TRBD1. The TCR comes from a woman in her fifties or sixties in good health. CDR3 nucleotides: TGTGCCAGCAAACCCGGACAGGGTAATTCACCCCTCCACTTT. This encodes CASKPGQGNSPLHF.